This T cell receptor (beta chain) was captured by sequencing in a study of T cell responses to AZD1222 COVID-19 vaccine. Study-wide results and caveats: The sample set comprised mostly white British donors with more females, and clonal diversity was possibly underestimated.

Second-dose groups at about 4 or about 12 weeks were pooled. The CDR3 length is 13 residues. Assay: immunoSEQ multiplex PCR; the TCRdb copy retains only in-frame clones and omits some. The sample includes approximately 140,000 clones, about nine tenths of them seen just once. In the case of this clone: What it recognizes is unknown.

This chain joins TRBV21-1 and TRBJ2-7. TRBV21-1 is reported as a pseudogene. The receptor was derived from an adult who received the AZD1222 COVID-19 vaccine. This material consisted of peripheral blood, taken 28 days after the second AZD1222 dose. CDR3 bases: TGTGCCAGCAGCAAAGCGGGTAGACACGAGCAGTACTTC. Translated, it gives CASSKAGRHEQYF.